A selection of T cell receptor beta chains follows, all from one sample in a study of chemoradiotherapy in HPV16-positive cancers. Method: immunoSEQ multiplex PCR; TCRdb's copy keeps in-frame clones and lacks some. Of over 8,500 clones in the sample, about 91% were seen once. The specimen comprised blood, sampled from a patient who underwent chemoradiotherapy. The receptors come from a human donor with HPV-associated anogenital cancer. CDR3s include the opening cysteine and the closing phenylalanine or tryptophan. The order of the fields is clone size, D gene, J gene, V gene, CDR3 length, CDR3 DNA, CDR3 protein. D genes are given only for firm matches. Only some rows state a clone size, as once, few, many or a class for expanded clones.

>.|.|TRBJ1-2|TRBV29-1|12
TGCAGCGTTAAGGACAGCCGCTATGGCTACACCTTC
CSVKDSRYGYTF
>.|.|TRBJ2-7|TRBV2|13
TGTGCCAGCAGTGAAGCAGGGGCAAACGAGCAGTACTTC
CASSEAGANEQYF
>.|.|TRBJ2-7|TRBV30|12
TGTGCCTGGAGTGTACTGCGGTACGAGCAGTACTTC
CAWSVLRYEQYF
>few|TRBD1|TRBJ1-6|TRBV4-1|15
TGCGCCAGCAGCGGGACAGGGGCATCTAATTCACCCCTCCACTTT
CASSGTGASNSPLHF
>.|TRBD2|TRBJ2-5|TRBV9|15
TGTGCCAGCAGCGTGGATAGCGGGGTTGGAGAGACCCAGTACTTC
CASSVDSGVGETQYF
>few|.|TRBJ1-5|TRBV5-5|13
TGTGCCAGCAGCTTGGGGTCCGATCAGCCCCAGCATTTT
CASSLGSDQPQHF
>.|.|TRBJ2-5|TRBV14|15
TGTGCCAGCAGCCAAGAAGTCCGGGTCCGGGAGACCCAGTACTTC
CASSQEVRVRETQYF
>few|.|TRBJ1-6|TRBV19|13
TGTGCCAGTAGTTCAAAGATTGGGTCACCCCTCCACTTT
CASSSKIGSPLHF
>.|.|TRBJ1-1|TRBV11-3|15
TGTGCCAGCAGCCCCGAGTTTCCGGGTAACACTGAAGCTTTCTTT
CASSPEFPGNTEAFF
>.|.|TRBJ1-5|TRBV25-1|14
TGTGCCAGCAGTGGGACCGGCGGTTCGCAGCCCCAGCATTTT
CASSGTGGSQPQHF
>.|TRBD1|TRBJ2-1|TRBV6-6|15
TGTGCCAGCAGTCAGACAGGGCTGGCCTACAATGAGCAGTTCTTC
CASSQTGLAYNEQFF
>.|.|TRBJ1-1|TRBV19|17
TGTGCCAGTATTAGAGGGTCATTGGGAGGGAAGAACACTGAAGCTTTCTTT
CASIRGSLGGKNTEAFF
>.|.|TRBJ1-5|TRBV14|13
TGTGCCAGCAGCCAAGATCAAAGTCAGCCCCAGCATTTT
CASSQDQSQPQHF
>.|TRBD1|TRBJ1-2|TRBV6-1|14
TGTGCCAGCAGTGAAGACAGGGGGAACTATGGCTACACCTTC
CASSEDRGNYGYTF
>once|.|TRBJ1-2|TRBV10-3|12
TGTGCCATCAGTCAACAAGAAAATGGCTACACCTTC
CAISQQENGYTF
>.|.|TRBJ2-1|TRBV6-1|14
TGTGCCAGTAAGAGGACAGTCTCCTACAATGAGCAGTTCTTC
CASKRTVSYNEQFF
>.|TRBD1|TRBJ1-1|TRBV6-5|16
TGTGCCAGCAGTTCACACAGGGGGCTGGTGAACACTGAAGCTTTCTTT
CASSSHRGLVNTEAFF
>once|.|TRBJ2-7|TRBV20-1|11
TGCAGTGCTAGAGCAGGGGTCGAGCAGTACTTC
CSARAGVEQYF
>.|.|TRBJ2-3|TRBV6-5|12
TGTGCCAGCAGGGGCCACACAGATACGCAGTATTTT
CASRGHTDTQYF
>.|.|TRBJ1-2|TRBV19|15
TGTGCCAGTCAACGCTTCCAGGGTTCGGGCTATGGCTACACCTTC
CASQRFQGSGYGYTF
>.|TRBD2|TRBJ2-3|TRBV6-6|15
TGTGCCAGCAGTTTAAGCGGGGGCCACACAGATACGCAGTATTTT
CASSLSGGHTDTQYF
>.|TRBD1|TRBJ2-5|TRBV6-1|13
TGTGCCAGCATGGACAGGGTGGCGGAGACCCAGTACTTC
CASMDRVAETQYF
>.|TRBD1|TRBJ2-3|TRBV5-4|15
TGTGCCAGCAGCTGGGGACAGGTGAATGGGGATACGCAGTATTTT
CASSWGQVNGDTQYF
>.|.|TRBJ2-6|TRBV6-5|15
TGTGCCAGCAGGGGAAATTCCGCTGGGGCCAACGTCCTGACTTTC
CASRGNSAGANVLTF
>.|.|TRBJ2-1|TRBV9|14
TGTGCCAGCAGCGTAGGGTGGGGGGTTAATGAGCAGTTCTTC
CASSVGWGVNEQFF
>.|TRBD2|TRBJ2-5|TRBV5-3|15
TGTGCCAGAAGCTTGGGACTAGCGCCCCAAGAGACCCAGTACTTC
CARSLGLAPQETQYF
>.|.|TRBJ1-2|TRBV28|16
TGTGCCAGCAGTTTTGGTTCCGGACTGGCGCGTGATGGCTACACCTTC
CASSFGSGLARDGYTF
>.|TRBD2|TRBJ2-5|TRBV7-2|17
TGTGCCAGCAGCCCCCAAACCGGGGGGGCGGAACAAGAGACCCAGTACTTC
CASSPQTGGAEQETQYF
>once|TRBD1|TRBJ1-1|TRBV10-2|15
TGCGCCAGCAAGATGGGGACAGGGGAGGTGACTGAAGCTTTCTTT
CASKMGTGEVTEAFF
>.|.|TRBJ1-2|TRBV23-1|13
TGCGCCAGCAGACCTCCGGGACTCTATGGCTACACCTTC
CASRPPGLYGYTF
>.|.|TRBJ2-3|TRBV9|15
TGTGCCAGCAGCGATGGGCGGGGCAGCACAGATACGCAGTATTTT
CASSDGRGSTDTQYF
>.|.|TRBJ2-3|TRBV7-9|15
TGTGCCAGCAGCGACGGGACATTAAACACAGATACGCAGTATTTT
CASSDGTLNTDTQYF
>.|TRBD1|TRBJ1-2|TRBV4-1|17
TGCGCCAGCAGCCAAGATAGACAGGGGGCGCAGGATTCTGGCTACACCTTC
CASSQDRQGAQDSGYTF
>.|.|TRBJ2-5|TRBV2|12
TGTGCCAGCAGTGTGGAACAAGAGACCCAGTACTTC
CASSVEQETQYF
>.|TRBD2|TRBJ2-3|TRBV12-5|15
TGTGCTAGTGGTTTTAAGACTAGCGGGGACAGAACGCAGTATTTT
CASGFKTSGDRTQYF
>.|TRBD2|TRBJ2-5|TRBV2|14
TGTGCCAGCAGTGGGTTAGCGGGGGGAGAGACCCAGTACTTC
CASSGLAGGETQYF
>.|TRBD2|TRBJ2-5|TRBV30|14
TGTGCCTGGAGCGTATCTAGCGGGGGTGGGACCCAGTACTTC
CAWSVSSGGGTQYF
>.|.|TRBJ1-2|TRBV14|13
TGTGCCAGCAGCCAAGGCAATAACTATGGCTACACCTTC
CASSQGNNYGYTF
>once|TRBD2|TRBJ2-1|TRBV15|18
TGTGCCACCAGCAGAGAGTCACTAGCGGGGGGTTCCAACAATGAGCAGTTCTTC
CATSRESLAGGSNNEQFF
>.|.|TRBJ1-5|TRBV7-6|16
TGTGCCAGCAGCTCGTTGGTCGGGACATACAATCAGCCCCAGCATTTT
CASSSLVGTYNQPQHF
>.|.|TRBJ2-1|TRBV7-9|12
TGTGCCAGCAGCCTAGGGTACAATGAGCAGTTCTTC
CASSLGYNEQFF
>.|.|TRBJ1-6|TRBV5-1|14
TGCGCCAGCAGTATCGGGCAGGCTGGTTCACCCCTCCACTTT
CASSIGQAGSPLHF
>.|TRBD1|TRBJ1-1|TRBV27|16
TGTGCCAGCAGTTCGCACGGGACAGGGTTAGGAACTGAAGCTTTCTTT
CASSSHGTGLGTEAFF
>once|TRBD2|TRBJ2-1|TRBV29-1|17
TGCAGCGTTGAAGATTTGTCTAGCGGGGAAAATTACAATGAGCAGTTCTTC
CSVEDLSSGENYNEQFF
>.|TRBD1|TRBJ1-6|TRBV7-9|16
TGTGCCAGCAGCTTACATCGGACAGGGGCTCGGTCACCCCTCCACTTT
CASSLHRTGARSPLHF
>.|.|TRBJ1-3|TRBV5-1|14
TGCGCCAGCAGCTTGGGGGGCGGTGGAAACACCATATATTTT
CASSLGGGGNTIYF
>few|.|TRBJ1-6|TRBV6-5|15
TGTGCCAGCAGGTCGAGCCAGGGTAGTAATTCACCCCTCCACTTT
CASRSSQGSNSPLHF
>.|.|TRBJ2-1|TRBV11-2|13
TGTGCCAGCAGCTTAGCTTCGGGGAATGAGCAGTTCTTC
CASSLASGNEQFF
>.|.|TRBJ1-4|TRBV9|15
TGTGCCAGCAGCGTACGAGTGGACCGTAATGAAAAACTGTTTTTT
CASSVRVDRNEKLFF
>.|.|TRBJ2-1|TRBV11-2|15
TGTGCCAGCAGCTGGCCGGGACGAGGATACAATGAGCAGTTCTTC
CASSWPGRGYNEQFF
>.|TRBD1|TRBJ1-2|TRBV2|13
TGTGCCAGCAGTGATCCACAGGGGAATGGCTACACCTTC
CASSDPQGNGYTF